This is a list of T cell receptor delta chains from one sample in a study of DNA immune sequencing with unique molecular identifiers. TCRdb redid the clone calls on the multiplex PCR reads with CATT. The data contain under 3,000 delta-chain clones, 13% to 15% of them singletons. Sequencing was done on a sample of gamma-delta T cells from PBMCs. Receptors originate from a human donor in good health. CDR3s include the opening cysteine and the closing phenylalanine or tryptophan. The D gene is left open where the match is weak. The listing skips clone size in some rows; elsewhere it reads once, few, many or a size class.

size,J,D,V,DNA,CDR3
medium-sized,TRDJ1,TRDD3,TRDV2,TGTGCCTGTGACACTCTGGGGGATACTACGAGGACCGATAAACTCATCTTT,CACDTLGDTTRTDKLIF
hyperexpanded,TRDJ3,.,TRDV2,TGTGCCTGTGACACCGCGGGGGCGCGCTCCTGGGACACCCGACAGATGTTTTTC,CACDTAGARSWDTRQMFF
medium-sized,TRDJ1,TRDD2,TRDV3,TGTGCCTCCCCAGGCCTTCCTGTGCTAATATCCGATAAACTCATCTTT,CASPGLPVLISDKLIF
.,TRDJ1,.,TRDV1,TGTGCTCTTGGGGAACTCGGATTCGCCAGCCTCCTATCTAAACTCATCTTT,CALGELGFASLLSKLIF
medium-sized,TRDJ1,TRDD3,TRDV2,TGTGCCTGTGACACCGTGGGGATAAAGTCCGATAAACTCATCTTT,CACDTVGIKSDKLIF
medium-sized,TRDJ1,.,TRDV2,TGTGCCTGTGACGACCTAGTGTCGGCCGATAAACTCATCTTT,CACDDLVSADKLIF
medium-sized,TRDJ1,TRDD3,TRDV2,TGTGCCTGTGACACCCTCATGAGGGGGGATGGGGAAAACACCGATAAACTCATCTTT,CACDTLMRGDGENTDKLIF
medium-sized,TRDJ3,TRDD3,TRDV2,TGTGCCTGTGACTTACTGGGGGATACTAATAGAAAGGACTGGGACACCCGACAGATGTTTTTC,CACDLLGDTNRKDWDTRQMFF
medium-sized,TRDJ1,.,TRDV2,TGTGCCTGTGACCCAGTCGGTCGGGGGGACCACACCGATAAACTCATCTTT,CACDPVGRGDHTDKLIF
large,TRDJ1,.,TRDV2,TGTGCCTGTGACACCTTGGGTCACCAACGGCATAAACTCATCTTT,CACDTLGHQRHKLIF
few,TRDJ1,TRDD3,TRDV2,TGTGCCTGTGACACCCTTGTACTGGGGGATACAAACACCGATAAACTCATCTTT,CACDTLVLGDTNTDKLIF
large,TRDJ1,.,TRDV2,TGTGCCTGTGACACGTTGGCAGGGGGTTCGTACACCGATAAACTCATCTTT,CACDTLAGGSYTDKLIF
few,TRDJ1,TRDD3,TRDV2,TGTGCCTGTGACCCCGGCCTTCTCCCGTACTGGGGGATCCCACTCATCTTT,CACDPGLLPYWGIPLIF
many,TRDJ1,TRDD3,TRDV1,TGTGCTCTTGGGGAGCGCGACCCTACGGACTGGGGGATACCCTACACCGATAAACTCATCTTT,CALGERDPTDWGIPYTDKLIF
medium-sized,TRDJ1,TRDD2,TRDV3,TGTGCCTCCCGATCCTTCCTACCTCCGTACATATCGTACACCGATAAACTCATCTTT,CASRSFLPPYISYTDKLIF
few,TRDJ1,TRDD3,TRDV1,TGTGCTCTTGGGGAATTCCTACGGGGTGGGGGATACCGTTCGAGGGATAAACTCATCTTT,CALGEFLRGGGYRSRDKLIF
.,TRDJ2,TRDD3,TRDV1,TGTGCTCTTGGGACAGCCTTCCAAACCCCCTGGGGGATACGGGGGACAGCACAACTCTTCTTT,CALGTAFQTPWGIRGTAQLFF
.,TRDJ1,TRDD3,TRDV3,TGTGCCTTGGAGGCTTCCCCGAAGGCCGACCACTGGGGGATAATGCCCACCGATAAACTCATCTTT,CALEASPKADHWGIMPTDKLIF
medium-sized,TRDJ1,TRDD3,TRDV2,TGTGCCTGTGACACCGTTGGAATGGGGGATTCAAAATCCTACACCGATAAACTCATCTTT,CACDTVGMGDSKSYTDKLIF
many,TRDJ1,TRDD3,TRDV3,TGTGCCCAAATCCCAATGTCGTCCTGGGGGAGCGATAAACTCATCTTT,CAQIPMSSWGSDKLIF
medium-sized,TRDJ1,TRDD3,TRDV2,TGTGCCTGTGACAAACTGGGTACTGGGGGGTACACCGATAAACTCATCTTT,CACDKLGTGGYTDKLIF
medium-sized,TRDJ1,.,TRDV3,TGTGCCTTCCGTTGCCTTGCTACTTTTCCGTACACCGATAAACTCATCTTT,CAFRCLATFPYTDKLIF